These T cell receptor beta chains were read from a single sample in a study of blood T cell repertoires in COVID-19. Sequenced by immunoSEQ multiplex PCR; TCRdb stores in-frame clones only, minus some. The data contain 200,000 or so clones, about 80% of them seen just once; the ten biggest clones take up about 6.9%. Specimen: peripheral blood. All receptors derive from a human donor with acute or convalescent COVID-19. The donor label of this sample is uncertain. The CDR3 runs from the conserved cysteine through the conserved F or W. The D gene is left open where the match is weak. Clone size is not always given. Where it is, it says once, few, many or a class for expanded clones.

j_call clone_size v_call d_call cdr3_length cdr3_nt cdr3_aa
TRBJ2-4 . TRBV11-1 TRBD1 13 TGTGCCAGCAGCACGGGACAGGAAAACATTCAGTACTTC CASSTGQENIQYF
TRBJ2-3 . TRBV11-2 TRBD2 16 TGTGCCAGCAGCCTCAGTGGAAGCGGGAACACAGATACGCAGTATTTT CASSLSGSGNTDTQYF
TRBJ2-5 . TRBV2 . 11 TGTGCCAGCAGTGTTTTCGGGACCCAGTACTTC CASSVFGTQYF
TRBJ1-3 . TRBV19 . 14 TGTGCCAGTAGTCACAGGATCTCTGGAAACACCATATATTTT CASSHRISGNTIYF
TRBJ2-7 . TRBV29-1 . 12 TGCAGCGTCCGGGACAACTCCTACGAGCAGTACTTC CSVRDNSYEQYF
TRBJ1-1 . TRBV9 . 14 TGTGCCAGCAGCACCCGACCGAGGGACACTGAAGCTTTCTTT CASSTRPRDTEAFF
TRBJ2-1 . TRBV6-5 TRBD2 15 TGTGCCACTCGTAGGCGGGAGATGGGTGACAATGAGCAGTTCTTC CATRRREMGDNEQFF
TRBJ1-2 once TRBV3-1/TRBV3-2 . 14 TGTGCCAGCAGCCAAGGATACAGGAACTATGGCTACACCTTC CASSQGYRNYGYTF
TRBJ2-5 . TRBV2 . 13 TGTGCCAGCAGGGCTGACGGAGTATCCCCCCAGTACTTC CASRADGVSPQYF
TRBJ1-2 . TRBV10-3 . 13 TGTGCCACCACGGGGGAACAGGCGGCTGGCTACACCTTC CATTGEQAAGYTF
TRBJ2-7 . TRBV29-1 . 13 TGCAGCGTTAGGCACAGGGTCCTGAACGAGCAGTACTTC CSVRHRVLNEQYF
TRBJ2-1 . TRBV27 TRBD2 15 TGTGCCAGCAGTTTAAGCGGGAGTGGGTACAATGAGCAGTTCTTC CASSLSGSGYNEQFF
TRBJ1-6 . TRBV28 . 15 TGTGCCAGCAGTACAGGGAGCTCCTATAATTCACCCCTCCACTTT CASSTGSSYNSPLHF
TRBJ1-5 . TRBV6-2/TRBV6-3 TRBD1 19 TGTGCCAGCAGTTACCAGACAGGGGGTCCCGGCCTTAGCAATCAGCCCCAGCATTTT CASSYQTGGPGLSNQPQHF
TRBJ1-5 few TRBV30 TRBD1 18 TGTGCCTGGAGTGTCCAAGACAGGGCCAAGTATAGCAATCAGCCCCAGCATTTT CAWSVQDRAKYSNQPQHF
TRBJ2-3 . TRBV3-1/TRBV3-2 TRBD2 16 TGTGCCAGCAGCCCTCCCGGGACTAGTTCGTCAGATACGCAGTATTTT CASSPPGTSSSDTQYF
TRBJ2-7 . TRBV4-3 . 15 TGCGCCAGCAGCCAAGATGAGTCCGAGATCTACGAGCAGTACTTC CASSQDESEIYEQYF
TRBJ2-3 once TRBV7-9 . 17 TGTGCCAGCAGCCCCCGACGGGGAGGAGGAGGCACAGATACGCAGTATTTT CASSPRRGGGGTDTQYF
TRBJ2-2 . TRBV29-1 TRBD2 15 TGCAGCGGGCGGGGAGCGGGAAACAAACCCGGGGAGCTGTTTTTT CSGRGAGNKPGELFF
TRBJ2-1 few TRBV10-3 TRBD1 17 TGTGCCATCAGTGACCCCCCGGGGGGACAGGGCTACAATGAGCAGTTCTTC CAISDPPGGQGYNEQFF
TRBJ1-4 . TRBV28 . 16 TGTGCCAGCAGTCCCCTAGGCGTAGCAACTAATGAAAAACTGTTTTTT CASSPLGVATNEKLFF
TRBJ1-2 . TRBV6-5 . 15 TGTGCCAGCAGTTACTCGAGGGCAGGGGAACCTGGCTACACCTTC CASSYSRAGEPGYTF
TRBJ2-2 . TRBV4-3 . 14 TGCGCCAGCAGCCAAGAGAGGTCCCTCGGGGAGCTGTTTTTT CASSQERSLGELFF
TRBJ1-1 . TRBV15 TRBD1 16 TGTGCCACCAGCAGAGGACAGGGGCCGGGGAACACTGAAGCTTTCTTT CATSRGQGPGNTEAFF
TRBJ1-2 . TRBV15 . 15 TGTGCCACCAGCAGATCCTCGACACCTTCGGTCGGCTACACCTTC CATSRSSTPSVGYTF
TRBJ2-3 . TRBV7-2 . 12 TGTGCCAGCAGCTTAGATCTAGATACGCAGTATTTT CASSLDLDTQYF
TRBJ2-1 . TRBV7-8 TRBD2 17 TGTGCCAGCAGCAAAGCCCCCGCATCGGGAGGGATAGCTGAGCAGTTCTTC CASSKAPASGGIAEQFF
TRBJ2-7 few TRBV11-2 . 14 TGTGCCAGCAGCTTAATCTCGCAGGGATCAGAGCAGTACTTC CASSLISQGSEQYF
TRBJ2-3 . TRBV24-1 TRBD1 13 TGTGCCACCAGTAAACAGGGGTCAGATACGCAGTATTTT CATSKQGSDTQYF
TRBJ2-7 . TRBV6-6 TRBD1 13 TGTGCCAGCAGTCCCGGGACAGTCGGCGAGCAGTACTTC CASSPGTVGEQYF
TRBJ1-3 . TRBV19 . 16 TGTGCCAGTAGTCCCAGGAGGGGAAACGATGGAAACACCATATATTTT CASSPRRGNDGNTIYF
TRBJ2-7 . TRBV2 . 15 TGTGCCAGCAGACACAGACTAGTGAACCTCTACGAGCAGTACTTC CASRHRLVNLYEQYF
TRBJ2-7 . TRBV24-1 . 12 TGTGCCACCAGTGACCTAAACTACGAGCAGTACTTC CATSDLNYEQYF
TRBJ1-6 . TRBV6-5 TRBD1 15 TGTGCCAGCAGTTACGGTTGGACAGGCCAGTCACCCCTCCACTTT CASSYGWTGQSPLHF
TRBJ2-1 . TRBV4-1 TRBD1 17 TGCGCCAGCAGCCAAGCCCCGGGACAGGGTCCCTACAATGAGCAGTTCTTC CASSQAPGQGPYNEQFF
TRBJ2-7 . TRBV6-5 . 15 TGTGCCAGCAGTTACAACGTCGGGGGGCTCTACGAGCAGTACTTC CASSYNVGGLYEQYF
TRBJ1-6 . TRBV5-4 TRBD1 15 TGTGCCAGCAGCCGGAGGGACAGAAATAATTCACCCCTCCACTTT CASSRRDRNNSPLHF
TRBJ1-1 . TRBV29-1 . 10 TGCAGCGTCGAGGGGGGGGAAGCTTTCTTT CSVEGGEAFF
TRBJ1-4 . TRBV29-1 TRBD1 14 TGCAGCGTCGGAGTGACAGGGTCTAATGAAAAACTGTTTTTT CSVGVTGSNEKLFF
TRBJ2-6 . TRBV7-9 . 14 TGTGCCAGCAGCCGGGAGTCTGGGGCCAACGTCCTGACTTTC CASSRESGANVLTF
TRBJ2-7 few TRBV7-8 TRBD2 15 TGTGCCAGCAGCTTAGCCGGGACTACTACCTACGAGCAGTACTTC CASSLAGTTTYEQYF
TRBJ2-6 . TRBV19 . 15 TGTGCCAGTAGTATCGGGGTAGGTGGGGCCAACGTCCTGACTTTC CASSIGVGGANVLTF
TRBJ1-4 . TRBV12-5 . 13 TGTGCTAGTGGTTTGGTACCCGGGGAAAAACTGTTTTTT CASGLVPGEKLFF
TRBJ1-1 . TRBV19 . 14 TGTGCCAGTAGTAGGGGGGAATTGAACACTGAAGCTTTCTTT CASSRGELNTEAFF
TRBJ2-3 . TRBV3-1/TRBV3-2 . 12 TGTGCCAGCGGGTCCGGGACAGATACGCAGTATTTT CASGSGTDTQYF